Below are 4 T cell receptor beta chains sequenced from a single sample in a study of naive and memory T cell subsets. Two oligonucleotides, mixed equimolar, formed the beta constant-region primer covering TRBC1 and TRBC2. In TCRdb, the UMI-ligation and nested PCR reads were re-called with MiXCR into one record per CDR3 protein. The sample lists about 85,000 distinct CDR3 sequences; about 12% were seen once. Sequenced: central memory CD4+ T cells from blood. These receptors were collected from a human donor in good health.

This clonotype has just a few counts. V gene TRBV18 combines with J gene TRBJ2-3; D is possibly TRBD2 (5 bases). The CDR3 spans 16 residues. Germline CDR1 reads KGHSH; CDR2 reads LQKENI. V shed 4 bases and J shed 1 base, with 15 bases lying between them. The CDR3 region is CASSLALTEGTDTQYF. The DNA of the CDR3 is TGTGCCAGCTCACTGGCCTTGACGGAGGGCACAGATACGCAGTATTTT.

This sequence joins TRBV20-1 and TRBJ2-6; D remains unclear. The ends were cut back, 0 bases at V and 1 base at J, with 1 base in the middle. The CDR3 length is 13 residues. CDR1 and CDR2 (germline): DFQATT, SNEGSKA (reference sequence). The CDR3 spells CSARESGANVLTF. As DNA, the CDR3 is TGCAGTGCTAGAGAGTCTGGGGCCAACGTCCTGACTTTC.

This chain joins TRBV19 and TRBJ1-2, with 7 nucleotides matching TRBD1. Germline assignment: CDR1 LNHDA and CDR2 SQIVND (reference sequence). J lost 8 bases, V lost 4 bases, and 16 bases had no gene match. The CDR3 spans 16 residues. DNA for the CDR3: TGTGCCAGTAGTACATCTAGGACAGGAAAGCTACAAGGCTACACCTTC. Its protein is CASSTSRTGKLQGYTF.

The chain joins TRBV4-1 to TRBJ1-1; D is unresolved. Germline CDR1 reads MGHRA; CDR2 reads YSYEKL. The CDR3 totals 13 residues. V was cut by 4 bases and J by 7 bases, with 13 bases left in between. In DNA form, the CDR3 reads TGCGCCAGCAGCCGAGCCGAGGGTTATGAAGCTTTCTTT. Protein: CASSRAEGYEAFF.